This T cell receptor (beta chain) was documented in a study of CD8+CD57+ T cells in acquired aplastic anemia. Overall study: CD4+ and CD8+ cells, once sorted, gave DNA averaging roughly 3.2 ug.

Germline CDR1 LNHDA, CDR2 SQIVND (reference sequence). The V and J ends lost 10 bases and 2 bases, in that order; junction bases with no gene match: 13. The CDR3 has 15 amino acids. Genomic DNA was employed as the template in profiling TCR beta VDJ and CDR3. In TCRdb, the reads were re-called with MiXCR into one record per CDR3 protein. The sample shows 220,000 or so distinct CDR3 sequences, 60% to 80% of them seen only once. As to this clonotype: The antigen is not known.

Selection for sequencing was limited to patients who had shown CD8+CD57+ cell expansion by flow cytometry. Study outcomes and limitations: Patients and controls shared roughly 28 CD8+ CDR3 sequences, which appeared highly expressed in patients and within their immunodominant clones. The study found no significant CD8+ Simpson's diversity difference between patients and controls.

This clonotype was sampled from a human donor with aplastic anemia. This chain uses TRBV19 with TRBJ2-7; the match to TRBD2 covers 8 bases. Sequenced: sorted CD4+, CD8+, or CD8+CD57+ T cells (not recorded which) from PBMCs. As DNA, the CDR3 is TGTGCCACCAGTGAACCCATAGCGGGGACCTACGAGCAGTACTTC. It translates to CATSEPIAGTYEQYF.